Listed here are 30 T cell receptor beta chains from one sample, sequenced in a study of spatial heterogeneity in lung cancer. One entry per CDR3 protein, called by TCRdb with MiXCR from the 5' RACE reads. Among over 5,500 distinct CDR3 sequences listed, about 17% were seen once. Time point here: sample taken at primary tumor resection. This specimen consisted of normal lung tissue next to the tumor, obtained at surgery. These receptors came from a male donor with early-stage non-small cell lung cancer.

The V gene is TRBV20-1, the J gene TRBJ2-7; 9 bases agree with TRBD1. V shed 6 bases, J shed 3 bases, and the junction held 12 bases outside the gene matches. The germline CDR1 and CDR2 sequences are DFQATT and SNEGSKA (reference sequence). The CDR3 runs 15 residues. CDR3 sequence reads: CSAHSLGQGNYEQYF. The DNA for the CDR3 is TGCAGTGCACACAGCCTCGGACAGGGGAACTACGAGCAGTACTTC.

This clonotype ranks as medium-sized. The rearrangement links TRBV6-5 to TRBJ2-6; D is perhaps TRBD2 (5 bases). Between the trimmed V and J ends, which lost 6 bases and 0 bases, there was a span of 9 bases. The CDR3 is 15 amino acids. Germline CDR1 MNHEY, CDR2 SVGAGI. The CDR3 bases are TGTGCCAGCAGGCCGGGGAGCTCTGGGGCCAACGTCCTGACTTTC. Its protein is CASRPGSSGANVLTF.

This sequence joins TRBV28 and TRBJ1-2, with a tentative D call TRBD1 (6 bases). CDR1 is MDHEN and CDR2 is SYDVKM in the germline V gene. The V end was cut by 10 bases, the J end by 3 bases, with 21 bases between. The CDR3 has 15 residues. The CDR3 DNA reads TGTGCCACCCGGCCCCAGGGGTCGGAACACTATGGCTACACCTTC. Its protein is CATRPQGSEHYGYTF.

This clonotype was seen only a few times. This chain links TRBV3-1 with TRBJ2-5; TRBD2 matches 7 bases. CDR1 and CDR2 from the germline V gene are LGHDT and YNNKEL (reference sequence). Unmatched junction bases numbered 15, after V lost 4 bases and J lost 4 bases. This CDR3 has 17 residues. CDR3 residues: CASSPPLLTSRAETQYF. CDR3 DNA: TGTGCCAGCAGCCCCCCCCTCCTGACTAGCCGCGCAGAGACCCAGTACTTC.

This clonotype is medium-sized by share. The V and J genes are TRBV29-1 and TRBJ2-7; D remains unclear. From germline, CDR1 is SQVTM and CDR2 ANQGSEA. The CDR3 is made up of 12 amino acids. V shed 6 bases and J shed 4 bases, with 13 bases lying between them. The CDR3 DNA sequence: TGCAGCGTGACCCACCCACCTTACGAGCAGTACTTC. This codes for CSVTHPPYEQYF.

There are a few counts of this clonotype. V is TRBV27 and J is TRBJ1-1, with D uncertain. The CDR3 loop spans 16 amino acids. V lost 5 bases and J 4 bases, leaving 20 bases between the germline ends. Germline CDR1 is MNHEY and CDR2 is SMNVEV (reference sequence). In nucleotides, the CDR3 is TGTGCCAGCAGTGCAAGGGCCCCTTACAGCGGCACTGAAGCTTTCTTT. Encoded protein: CASSARAPYSGTEAFF.

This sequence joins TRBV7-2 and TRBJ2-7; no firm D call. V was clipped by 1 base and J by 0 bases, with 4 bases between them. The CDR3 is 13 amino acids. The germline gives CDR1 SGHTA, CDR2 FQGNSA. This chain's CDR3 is CASSLDISYEQYF. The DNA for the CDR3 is TGTGCCAGCAGCTTAGATATCTCCTACGAGCAGTACTTC.

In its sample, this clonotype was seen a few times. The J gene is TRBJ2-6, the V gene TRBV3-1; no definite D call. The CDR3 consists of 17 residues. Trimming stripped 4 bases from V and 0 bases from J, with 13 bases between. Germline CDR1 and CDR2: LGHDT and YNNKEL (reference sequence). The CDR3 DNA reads TGTGCCAGCAGCCCACTGCTGAGGAGCTCTGGGGCCAACGTCCTGACTTTC. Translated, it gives CASSPLLRSSGANVLTF.

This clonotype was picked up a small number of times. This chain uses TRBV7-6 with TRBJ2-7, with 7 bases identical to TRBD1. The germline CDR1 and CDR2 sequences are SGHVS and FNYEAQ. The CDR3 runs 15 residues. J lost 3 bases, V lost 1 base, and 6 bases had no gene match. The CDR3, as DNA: TGTGCCAGCAGCTTAGTACAGGGGTCGAGCTACGAGCAGTACTTC. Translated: CASSLVQGSSYEQYF.

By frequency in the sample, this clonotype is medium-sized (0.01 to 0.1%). CDR3 nucleotides: TGCGCCAGCAGCCAAGAAGTCCTAGCGGAGGCTGAGCAGTTCTTC. Its protein product is CASSQEVLAEAEQFF. The chain recombines TRBV4-3 with TRBJ2-1; TRBD2 agrees at 7 bases. The germline CDR1 and CDR2 sequences are LGHNA and YSLEER. V lost 0 bases, J lost 9 bases, and 8 bases stayed unmatched. This CDR3 comprises 15 residues.

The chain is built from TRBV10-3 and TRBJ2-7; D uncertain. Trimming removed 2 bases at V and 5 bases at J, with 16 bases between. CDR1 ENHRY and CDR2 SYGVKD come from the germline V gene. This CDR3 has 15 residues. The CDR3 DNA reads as TGTGCCATCAGTGAGAAGTCGCCTAAGACGGACGAGCAGTACTTC. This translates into CAISEKSPKTDEQYF.

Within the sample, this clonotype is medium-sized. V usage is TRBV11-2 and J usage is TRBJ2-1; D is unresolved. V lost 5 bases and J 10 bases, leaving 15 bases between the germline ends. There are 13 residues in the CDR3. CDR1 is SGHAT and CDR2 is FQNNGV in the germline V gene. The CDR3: CASSPPPLGEQFF. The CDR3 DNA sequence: TGTGCCAGCAGCCCCCCCCCTCTGGGAGAGCAGTTCTTC.

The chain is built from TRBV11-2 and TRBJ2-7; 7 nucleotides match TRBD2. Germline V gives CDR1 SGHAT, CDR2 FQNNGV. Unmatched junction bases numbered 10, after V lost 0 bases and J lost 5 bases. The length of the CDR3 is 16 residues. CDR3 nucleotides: TGTGCCAGCAGCTTAGAAGGTTATGGCGGGAGCAACGAGCAGTACTTC. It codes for CASSLEGYGGSNEQYF.

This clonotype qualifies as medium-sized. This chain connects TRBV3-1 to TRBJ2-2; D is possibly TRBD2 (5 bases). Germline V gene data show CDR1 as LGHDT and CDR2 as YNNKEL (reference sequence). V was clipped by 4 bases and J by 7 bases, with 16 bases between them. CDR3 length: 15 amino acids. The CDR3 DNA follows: TGTGCCAGCAGCCCACCCTCGTTAGGAGGCGGGGAGCTGTTTTTT. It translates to CASSPPSLGGGELFF.

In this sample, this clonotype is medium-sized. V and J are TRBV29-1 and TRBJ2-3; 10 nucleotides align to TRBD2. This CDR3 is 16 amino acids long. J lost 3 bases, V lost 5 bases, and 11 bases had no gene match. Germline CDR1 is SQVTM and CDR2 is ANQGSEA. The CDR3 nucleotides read TGCAGCGTTCTGGGACTAGCGAGGAGAGGTACAGATACGCAGTATTTT. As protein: CSVLGLARRGTDTQYF.

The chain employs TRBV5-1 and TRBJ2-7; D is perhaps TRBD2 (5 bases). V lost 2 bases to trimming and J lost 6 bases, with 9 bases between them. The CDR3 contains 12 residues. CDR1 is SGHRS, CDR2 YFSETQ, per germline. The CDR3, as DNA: TGCGCCAGCAGCTTTTTAGGGAGCGAGCAGTACTTC. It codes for CASSFLGSEQYF.

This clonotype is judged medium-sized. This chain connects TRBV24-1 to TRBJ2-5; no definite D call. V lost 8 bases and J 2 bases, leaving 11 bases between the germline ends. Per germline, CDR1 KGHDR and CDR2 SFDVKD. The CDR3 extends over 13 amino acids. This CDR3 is CATTSPGQETQYF. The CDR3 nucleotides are TGTGCCACCACCAGCCCTGGACAAGAGACCCAGTACTTC.

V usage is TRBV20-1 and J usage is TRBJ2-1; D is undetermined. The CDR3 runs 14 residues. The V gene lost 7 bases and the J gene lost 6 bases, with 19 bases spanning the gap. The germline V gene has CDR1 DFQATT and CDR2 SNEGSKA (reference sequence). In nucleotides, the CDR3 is TGCAGTGTAGTTTCGGCTAGTGGGTCCAATGAGCAGTTCTTC. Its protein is CSVVSASGSNEQFF.

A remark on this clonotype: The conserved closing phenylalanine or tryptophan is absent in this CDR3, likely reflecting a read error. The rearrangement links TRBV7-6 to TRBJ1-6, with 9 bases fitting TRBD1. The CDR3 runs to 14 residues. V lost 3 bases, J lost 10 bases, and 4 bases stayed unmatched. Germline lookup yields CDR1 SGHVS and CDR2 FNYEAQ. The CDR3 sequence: CASSLSTGGSPLHS. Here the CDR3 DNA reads TGTGCCAGCAGCTTGTCGACAGGGGGATCACCCCTCCACTCT.

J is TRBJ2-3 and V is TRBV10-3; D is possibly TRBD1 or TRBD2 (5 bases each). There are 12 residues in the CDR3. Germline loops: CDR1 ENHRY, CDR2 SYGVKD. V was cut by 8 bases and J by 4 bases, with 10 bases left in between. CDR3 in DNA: TGTGCCATCCGAGGGGCTTCAGATACGCAGTATTTT. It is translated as CAIRGASDTQYF.

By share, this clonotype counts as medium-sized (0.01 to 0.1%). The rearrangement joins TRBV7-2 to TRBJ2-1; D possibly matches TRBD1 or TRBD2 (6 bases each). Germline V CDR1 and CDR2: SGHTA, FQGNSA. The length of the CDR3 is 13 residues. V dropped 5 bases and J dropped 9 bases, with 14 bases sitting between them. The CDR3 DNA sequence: TGTGCCAGCAGCCTGCTACAGGGAGGTGAGCAGTTCTTC. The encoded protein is CASSLLQGGEQFF. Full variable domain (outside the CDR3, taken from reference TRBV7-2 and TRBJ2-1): GAGVSQSPSNKVTEKGKDVELRCDPISGHTALYWYRQSLGQGLEFLIYFQGNSAPDKSGLPSDRFSAERTGGSVSTLTIQRTQQEDSAVYLCASSLLQGGEQFFGPGTRLTVL.

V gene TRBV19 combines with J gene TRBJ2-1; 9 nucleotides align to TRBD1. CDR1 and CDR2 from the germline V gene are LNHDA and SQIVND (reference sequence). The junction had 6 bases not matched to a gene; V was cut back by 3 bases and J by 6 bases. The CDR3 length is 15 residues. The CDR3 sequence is CASSIMGQGFNEQFF. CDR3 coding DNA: TGTGCCAGTAGTATTATGGGACAGGGTTTCAATGAGCAGTTCTTC.

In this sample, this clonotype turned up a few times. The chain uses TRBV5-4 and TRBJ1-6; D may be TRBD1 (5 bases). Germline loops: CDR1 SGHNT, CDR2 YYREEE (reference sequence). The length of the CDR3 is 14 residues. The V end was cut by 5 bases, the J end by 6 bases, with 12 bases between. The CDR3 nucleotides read TGTGCCAGCAGGTTTGGGACGGCTAATTCACCCCTCCACTTT. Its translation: CASRFGTANSPLHF.

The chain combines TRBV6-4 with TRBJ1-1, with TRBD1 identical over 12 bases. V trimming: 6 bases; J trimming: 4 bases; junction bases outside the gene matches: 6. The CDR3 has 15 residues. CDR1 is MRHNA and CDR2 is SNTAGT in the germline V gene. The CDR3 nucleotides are TGTGCCAGCAGCCGTGGGACAGGGGGCCTCACTGAAGCTTTCTTT. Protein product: CASSRGTGGLTEAFF.

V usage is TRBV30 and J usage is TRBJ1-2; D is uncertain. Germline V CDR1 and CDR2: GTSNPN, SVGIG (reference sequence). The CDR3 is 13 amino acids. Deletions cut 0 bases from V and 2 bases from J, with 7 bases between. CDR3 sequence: CAWSVASNYGYTF. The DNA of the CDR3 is TGTGCCTGGAGTGTGGCGAGCAACTATGGCTACACCTTC.

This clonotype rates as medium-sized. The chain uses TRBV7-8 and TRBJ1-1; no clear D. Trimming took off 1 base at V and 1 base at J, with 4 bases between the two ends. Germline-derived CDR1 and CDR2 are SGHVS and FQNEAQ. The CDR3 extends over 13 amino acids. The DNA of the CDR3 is TGTGCCAGCAGCTTAGTTGGGAACACTGAAGCTTTCTTT. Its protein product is CASSLVGNTEAFF.

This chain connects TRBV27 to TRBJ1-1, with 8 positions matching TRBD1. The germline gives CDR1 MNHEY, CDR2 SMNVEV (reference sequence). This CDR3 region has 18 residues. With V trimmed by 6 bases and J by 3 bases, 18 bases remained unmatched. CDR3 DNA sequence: TGTGCCAGCAGACCGGGCACAGGGGGAATCGGTGTGTACACTGAAGCTTTCTTT. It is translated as CASRPGTGGIGVYTEAFF.

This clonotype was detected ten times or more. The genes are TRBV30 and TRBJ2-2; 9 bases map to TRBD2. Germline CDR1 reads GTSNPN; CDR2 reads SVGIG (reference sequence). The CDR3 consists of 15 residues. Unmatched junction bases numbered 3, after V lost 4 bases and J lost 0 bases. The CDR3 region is CAWKLAGANTGELFF. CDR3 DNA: TGTGCCTGGAAATTAGCGGGGGCGAACACCGGGGAGCTGTTTTTT.

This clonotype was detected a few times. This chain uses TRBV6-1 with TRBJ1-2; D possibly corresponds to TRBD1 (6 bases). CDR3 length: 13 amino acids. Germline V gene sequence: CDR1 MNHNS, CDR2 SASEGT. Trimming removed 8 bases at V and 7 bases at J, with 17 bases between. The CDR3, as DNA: TGTGCCAGCGCCGTTCGGGGGGCGAGTGGCTACACCTTC. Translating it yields CASAVRGASGYTF.

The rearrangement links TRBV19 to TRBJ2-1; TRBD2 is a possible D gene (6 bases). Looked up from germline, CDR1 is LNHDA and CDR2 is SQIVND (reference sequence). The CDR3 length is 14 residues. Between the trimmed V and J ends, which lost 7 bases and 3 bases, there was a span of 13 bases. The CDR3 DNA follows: TGTGCCAGTACCGGGACTTTGGGCTACAATGAGCAGTTCTTC. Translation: CASTGTLGYNEQFF.